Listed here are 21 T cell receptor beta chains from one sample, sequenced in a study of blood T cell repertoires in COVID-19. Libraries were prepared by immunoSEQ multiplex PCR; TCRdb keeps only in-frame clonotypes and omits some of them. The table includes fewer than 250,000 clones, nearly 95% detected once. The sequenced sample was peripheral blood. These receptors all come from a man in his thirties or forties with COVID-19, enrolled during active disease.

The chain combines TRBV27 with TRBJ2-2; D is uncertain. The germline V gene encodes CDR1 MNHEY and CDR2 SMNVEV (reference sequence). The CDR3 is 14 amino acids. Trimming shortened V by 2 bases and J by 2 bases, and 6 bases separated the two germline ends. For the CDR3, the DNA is TGTGCCAGCAGTTTAGCGGTAAACACCGGGGAGCTGTTTTTT. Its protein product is CASSLAVNTGELFF.

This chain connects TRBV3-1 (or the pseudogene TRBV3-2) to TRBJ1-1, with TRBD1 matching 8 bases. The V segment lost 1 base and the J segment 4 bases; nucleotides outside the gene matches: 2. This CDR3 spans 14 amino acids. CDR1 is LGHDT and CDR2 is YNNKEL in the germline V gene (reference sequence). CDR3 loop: CASSQADRATEAFF. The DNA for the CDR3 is TGTGCCAGCAGCCAAGCGGACAGGGCCACTGAAGCTTTCTTT.

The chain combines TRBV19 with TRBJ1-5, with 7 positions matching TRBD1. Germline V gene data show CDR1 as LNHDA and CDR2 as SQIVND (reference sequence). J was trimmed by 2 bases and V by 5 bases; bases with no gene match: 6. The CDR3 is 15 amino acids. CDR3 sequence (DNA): TGTGCCAGTAGTGCCCGGGACAGCGGCAATCAGCCCCAGCATTTT. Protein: CASSARDSGNQPQHF.

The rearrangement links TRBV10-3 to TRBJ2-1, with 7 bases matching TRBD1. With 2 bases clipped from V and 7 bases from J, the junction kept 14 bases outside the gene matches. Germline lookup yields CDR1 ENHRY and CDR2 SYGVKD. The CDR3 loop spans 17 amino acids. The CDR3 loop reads CAISEPRDSPIGNEQFF. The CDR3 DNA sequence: TGTGCCATCAGTGAGCCACGGGACAGTCCGATTGGGAATGAGCAGTTCTTC.

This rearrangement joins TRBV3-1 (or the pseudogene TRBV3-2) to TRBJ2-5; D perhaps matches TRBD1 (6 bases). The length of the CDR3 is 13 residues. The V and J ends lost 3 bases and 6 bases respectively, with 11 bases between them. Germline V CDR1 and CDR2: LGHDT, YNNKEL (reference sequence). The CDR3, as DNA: TGTGCCAGCAGCCACCAACAGGGAAAGACCCAGTACTTC. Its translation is CASSHQQGKTQYF.

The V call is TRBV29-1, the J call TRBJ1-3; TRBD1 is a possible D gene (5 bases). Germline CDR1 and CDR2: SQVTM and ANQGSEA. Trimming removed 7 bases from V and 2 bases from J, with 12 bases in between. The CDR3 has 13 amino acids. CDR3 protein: CSAATGTGNTIYF. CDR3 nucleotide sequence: TGCAGCGCCGCAACAGGTACTGGAAACACCATATATTTT.

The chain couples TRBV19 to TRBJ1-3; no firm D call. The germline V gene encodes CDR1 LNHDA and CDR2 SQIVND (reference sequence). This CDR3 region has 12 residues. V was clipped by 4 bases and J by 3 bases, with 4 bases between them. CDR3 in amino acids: CASSNLGNTIYF. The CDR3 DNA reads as TGTGCCAGTAGTAATCTTGGAAACACCATATATTTT.

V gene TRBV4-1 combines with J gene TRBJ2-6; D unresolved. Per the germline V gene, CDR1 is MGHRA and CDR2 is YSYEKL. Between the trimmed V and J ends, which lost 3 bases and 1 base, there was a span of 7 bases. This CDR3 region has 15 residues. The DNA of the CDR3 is TGCGCCAGCAGCCAGTCCACTTCTGGGGCCAACGTCCTGACTTTC. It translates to CASSQSTSGANVLTF.

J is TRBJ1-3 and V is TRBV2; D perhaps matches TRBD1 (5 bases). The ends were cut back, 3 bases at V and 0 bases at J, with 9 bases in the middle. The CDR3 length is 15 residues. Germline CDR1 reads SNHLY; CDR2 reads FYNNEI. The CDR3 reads CASSEGQYSGNTIYF. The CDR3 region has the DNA TGTGCCAGCAGTGAGGGGCAATACTCTGGAAACACCATATATTTT.

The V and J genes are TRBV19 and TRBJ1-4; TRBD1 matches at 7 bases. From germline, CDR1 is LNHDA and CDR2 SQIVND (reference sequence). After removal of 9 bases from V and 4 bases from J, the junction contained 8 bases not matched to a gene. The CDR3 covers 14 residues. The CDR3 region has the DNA TGTGCCAGCCGAACGACAGGGTTTAATGAAAAACTGTTTTTT. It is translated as CASRTTGFNEKLFF.

CDR3 nucleotide sequence: TGTGCCAGCAGCTTAGGACAGGGGCATGAGCAGTTCTTC. Its protein product is CASSLGQGHEQFF. The rearrangement uses TRBV11-3 and TRBJ2-1; 8 bases agree with TRBD1. CDR3 length: 13 amino acids. The germline gives CDR1 SGHNT, CDR2 YENEEA. The J segment lost 8 bases and the V segment lost 1 base, leaving 1 base of the junction unmatched.

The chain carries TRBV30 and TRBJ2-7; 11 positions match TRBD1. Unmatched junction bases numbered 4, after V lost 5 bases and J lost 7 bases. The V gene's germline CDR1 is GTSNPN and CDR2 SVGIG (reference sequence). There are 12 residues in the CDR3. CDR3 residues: CAWGQGAREQYF. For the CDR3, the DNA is TGTGCCTGGGGACAGGGGGCAAGGGAGCAGTACTTC.

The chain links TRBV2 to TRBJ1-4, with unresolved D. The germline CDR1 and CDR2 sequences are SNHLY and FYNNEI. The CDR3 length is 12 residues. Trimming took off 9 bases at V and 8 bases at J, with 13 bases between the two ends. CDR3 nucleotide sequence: TGTGCCAGTCAGGAGGGAGTGGAAAAACTGTTTTTT. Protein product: CASQEGVEKLFF.

The CDR3 sequence is CASSPGVGNYGYTF. The CDR3 bases are TGTGCCAGCAGCCCCGGGGTGGGGAACTATGGCTACACCTTC. The chain carries TRBV3-1 (or the pseudogene TRBV3-2) and TRBJ1-2; no definite D call. V lost 4 bases and J lost 2, with 11 bases in between. This CDR3 is built from 14 residues. Germline CDR1 reads LGHDT; CDR2 reads YNNKEL (reference sequence).

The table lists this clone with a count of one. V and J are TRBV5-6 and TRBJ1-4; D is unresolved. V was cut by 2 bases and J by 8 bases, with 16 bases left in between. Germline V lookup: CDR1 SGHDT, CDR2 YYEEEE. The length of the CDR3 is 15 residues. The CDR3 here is CASSLTTVGGEKLFF. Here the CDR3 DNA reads TGTGCCAGCAGCTTAACTACGGTCGGTGGGGAAAAACTGTTTTTT.

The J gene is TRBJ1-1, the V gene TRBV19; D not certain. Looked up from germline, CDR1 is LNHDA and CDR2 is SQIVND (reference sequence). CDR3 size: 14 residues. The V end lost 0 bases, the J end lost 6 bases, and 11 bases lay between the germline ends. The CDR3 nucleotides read TGTGCCAGTAGTATAGATTGGAGGGAAGCTGAAGCTTTCTTT. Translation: CASSIDWREAEAFF.

In nucleotides, the CDR3 is TGTGCCTGGTCTATGGGGGGGGCGGCGGGGCAGTTCTTC. Encoded protein: CAWSMGGAAGQFF. The chain joins TRBV30 to TRBJ2-1; perhaps TRBD2 as D (7 bases). The CDR3 consists of 13 residues. Trimming removed 5 bases from V and 12 bases from J, with 20 bases in between. From germline, CDR1 is GTSNPN and CDR2 SVGIG (reference sequence).

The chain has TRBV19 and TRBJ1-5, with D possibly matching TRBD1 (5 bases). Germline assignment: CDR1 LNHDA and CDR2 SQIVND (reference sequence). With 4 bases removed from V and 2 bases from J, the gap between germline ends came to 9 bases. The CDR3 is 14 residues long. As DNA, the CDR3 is TGTGCCAGTAGTAGCACAGGTGGCAATCAGCCCCAGCATTTT. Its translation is CASSSTGGNQPQHF.

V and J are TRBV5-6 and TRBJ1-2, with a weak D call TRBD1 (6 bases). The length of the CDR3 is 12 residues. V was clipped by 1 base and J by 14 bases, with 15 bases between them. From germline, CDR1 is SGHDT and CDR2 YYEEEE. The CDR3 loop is CASSLIRTGSTF. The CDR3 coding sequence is TGTGCCAGCAGCTTGATAAGAACAGGGAGTACCTTC.

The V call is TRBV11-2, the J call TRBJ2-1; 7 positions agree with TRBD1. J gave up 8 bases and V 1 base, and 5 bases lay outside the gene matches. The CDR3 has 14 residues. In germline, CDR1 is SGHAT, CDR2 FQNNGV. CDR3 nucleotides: TGTGCCAGCAGCTTAGTAGTAGGGGGCCATGAGCAGTTCTTC. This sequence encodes CASSLVVGGHEQFF.

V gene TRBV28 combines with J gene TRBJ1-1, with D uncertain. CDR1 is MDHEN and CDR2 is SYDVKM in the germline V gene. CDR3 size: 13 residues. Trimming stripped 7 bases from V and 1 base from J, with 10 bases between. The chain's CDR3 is CASKWTENTEAFF. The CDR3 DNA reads TGTGCCAGCAAATGGACTGAGAACACTGAAGCTTTCTTT.